What follows are 25 T cell receptor beta chains derived from one specimen sequenced in a study of response to subunit inactivated influenza vaccine. Each CDR3 protein is one row after TCRdb ran MiXCR on the RT-PCR reads. The table includes about 190,000 distinct CDR3 sequences, 14% detected once. The sequences come from CD8+ T cells sorted from PBMCs, collected about 5 days after vaccination. Receptor source: a man between 50 and 59 years old who received an inactivated influenza vaccine.

The chain couples TRBV25-1 to TRBJ2-2, with a weak D call TRBD1 (6 bases). Germline V gives CDR1 MGHDK, CDR2 SYGVNS. The V gene lost 8 bases and the J gene lost 6 bases, with 13 bases spanning the gap. This CDR3 comprises 13 residues. CDR3 sequence: CASGDGTPGELFF. DNA for the CDR3: TGTGCCAGCGGGGATGGGACACCCGGGGAGCTGTTTTTT.

The chain links TRBV7-9 to TRBJ2-1, with TRBD2 as a possible D gene (6 bases). With 5 bases removed from V and 1 base from J, the gap between germline ends came to 15 bases. The CDR3 length is 16 residues. Germline CDR1 is SEHNR and CDR2 is FQNEAQ (reference sequence). The DNA for the CDR3 is TGTGCCAGCAGCGCTGCCGGGACTTTTTCCTACAATGAGCAGTTCTTC. Its translation: CASSAAGTFSYNEQFF. Using reference TRBV7-9 and TRBJ2-1 for the parts outside the CDR3, the full variable domain is DTGVSQNPRHKITKRGQNVTFRCDPISEHNRLYWYRQTLGQGPEFLTYFQNEAQLEKSRLLSDRFSAERPKGSFSTLEIQRTEQGDSAMYLCASSAAGTFSYNEQFFGPGTRLTVL.

In this sample, this clonotype turned up many times. The junction departs from the called germline gene at one end, perhaps through a read error. The chain recombines TRBV12-3 or TRBV12-4 with TRBJ2-1; 12 positions match TRBD2. This CDR3 region has 14 residues. The CDR3 reads CASSLAGGNNEQFF. The CDR3 DNA reads TGTGCCAGCAGTCTAGCGGGAGGGAACAATGAGCAGTTCTTC.

The CDR3 sequence: CAIGTSGSIYEQFF. The CDR3 DNA is TGTGCCATCGGGACTAGCGGGAGTATTTATGAGCAGTTCTTC. J is TRBJ2-1 and V is TRBV15; the match to TRBD2 covers 14 bases. Losses at the gene ends were 10 bases for V and 8 bases for J; bases not matched to a gene: 7. The CDR3 loop spans 14 amino acids. CDR1 is LNHNV, CDR2 YYDKDF, per germline (reference sequence).

The chain employs TRBV27 and TRBJ2-2, with no clear D. V lost 6 bases, J lost 8 bases, and 7 bases lay in between. Germline V gene lookup returns CDR1 MNHEY and CDR2 SMNVEV (reference sequence). The CDR3 is 11 amino acids. The CDR3 DNA is TGTGCCAGCAGCCATCTGGGGGAGCTGTTTTTT. It codes for CASSHLGELFF.

This clonotype appeared many times. V and J are TRBV5-6 and TRBJ2-2; D gene ambiguous. Germline CDR1 and CDR2: SGHDT and YYEEEE. CDR3 size: 13 residues. V gave up 1 base and J gave up 6 bases, with 7 bases separating them. CDR3 region: CASSLSLPGELFF. CDR3 DNA: TGTGCCAGCAGCTTGTCCCTTCCCGGGGAGCTGTTTTTT.

This clonotype was recorded at least ten times. The chain joins TRBV24-1 to TRBJ2-1, with 11 bases matching TRBD2. Per the germline V gene, CDR1 is KGHDR and CDR2 is SFDVKD. V was pared by 3 bases and J by 9 bases, with 6 bases of the junction left unmatched. The CDR3 covers 15 residues. CDR3 in DNA: TGTGCCACCAGTGATAGGCTAGCGGGGGGTAGTGAGCAGTTCTTC. Translation: CATSDRLAGGSEQFF.

This clonotype showed up just a few times. The chain carries TRBV12-3 or TRBV12-4 and TRBJ2-2; tentatively, D is TRBD2 (6 bases). V was trimmed by 2 bases and J by 0 bases, leaving 13 bases between them. This CDR3 has 17 amino acids. DNA of the CDR3: TGTGCCAGCAGTTTATTCGGGGGATACGCGAACACCGGGGAGCTGTTTTTT. As protein: CASSLFGGYANTGELFF.

The rearrangement uses TRBV4-3 and TRBJ2-5, with D perhaps given as TRBD1 or TRBD2 (6 bases each). The CDR3 loop spans 17 amino acids. Germline CDR1 and CDR2: LGHNA and YSLEER. Trimming took off 6 bases at V and 4 bases at J, with 24 bases between the two ends. In DNA form, the CDR3 reads TGCGCCAGCAGTTCCGAGGTGTCGGGGGCTCTCGGAGAGACCCAGTACTTC. It translates to CASSSEVSGALGETQYF.

This clonotype was seen ten or more times. The rearrangement uses TRBV15 and TRBJ2-3; 11 nucleotides line up with TRBD2. Trimming removed 2 bases from V and 3 bases from J; junction bases left unmatched: 4. The CDR3 spans 16 residues. Germline V gene lookup returns CDR1 LNHNV and CDR2 YYDKDF (reference sequence). Here the CDR3 reads CATSRMTSGITDTQYF. CDR3 nucleotide sequence: TGTGCCACCAGCAGAATGACTAGCGGGATAACAGATACGCAGTATTTT.

This clonotype came up a few times. The chain recombines TRBV12-3 or TRBV12-4 with TRBJ2-7; D is possibly TRBD1 or TRBD2 (5 bases each). V shed 4 bases and J shed 6 bases, with 22 bases lying between them. The CDR3 totals 16 residues. This CDR3 reads CASSSLTGTGIVEQYF. The CDR3 nucleotides read TGTGCCAGCAGTTCGCTGACCGGGACGGGGATTGTCGAGCAGTACTTC.

This clonotype was observed at least ten times. The genes are TRBV5-1 and TRBJ1-6; a weak D match, TRBD1 (5 bases). The CDR3 consists of 15 residues. Trimming shortened V by 0 bases and J by 7 bases, and 11 bases separated the two germline ends. From germline, CDR1 is SGHRS and CDR2 YFSETQ. The CDR3 DNA reads TGCGCCAGCAGCTTGGGACAGAATAAAAATTCACCCCTCCACTTT. Encoded protein: CASSLGQNKNSPLHF.

This clonotype was seen only a few times. This chain joins TRBV7-9 and TRBJ1-1; D is ambiguous. CDR3 length: 13 residues. V lost 5 bases to trimming and J lost 7 bases, with 14 bases between them. The V gene's germline CDR1 is SEHNR and CDR2 FQNEAQ (reference sequence). The CDR3 region has the DNA TGTGCCAGCAGCCTAGAAATGACACATGAAGCTTTCTTT. Protein: CASSLEMTHEAFF. The full variable domain, its missing parts supplied by reference TRBV7-9 and TRBJ1-1, is DTGVSQNPRHKITKRGQNVTFRCDPISEHNRLYWYRQTLGQGPEFLTYFQNEAQLEKSRLLSDRFSAERPKGSFSTLEIQRTEQGDSAMYLCASSLEMTHEAFFGQGTRLTVV.

This chain connects TRBV7-9 to TRBJ2-1; 11 nucleotides agree with TRBD2. With V trimmed by 1 base and J by 14 bases, 7 bases remained unmatched. CDR3 size: 14 residues. Germline CDR1 SEHNR, CDR2 FQNEAQ (reference sequence). The CDR3 DNA is TGTGCCAGCAGCTTAGTGCTAGCGGGGGGTCCGGAGTTCTTC. Its translation: CASSLVLAGGPEFF.

This sequence joins TRBV28 and TRBJ2-1; the D gene is possibly TRBD2 (7 bases). CDR1 is MDHEN, CDR2 SYDVKM, per germline. CDR3 length: 15 residues. The ends were cut back, 6 bases at V and 6 bases at J, with 18 bases in the middle. CDR3 in DNA: TGTGCCAGCAGCCCCCGGGGGGCATTGAGCAATGAGCAGTTCTTC. Translating gives CASSPRGALSNEQFF.

The chain uses TRBV24-1 and TRBJ2-3; 7 bases map to TRBD2. Looked up from germline, CDR1 is KGHDR and CDR2 is SFDVKD. After removal of 3 bases from V and 5 bases from J, the junction contained 16 bases not matched to a gene. The CDR3 contains 18 residues. The CDR3 coding sequence is TGTGCCACCAGTGATCCCCTGGGGGGGGGATGGCAGAAAGATACGCAGTATTTT. Its translation is CATSDPLGGGWQKDTQYF.

This clonotype was detected only a few times. The chain recombines TRBV28 with TRBJ2-1; D gene unclear. This CDR3 has 12 amino acids. Trimming cost V 3 bases and J 7 bases, with 7 bases left between them. Germline V lookup: CDR1 MDHEN, CDR2 SYDVKM. The DNA of the CDR3 is TGTGCCAGCAGTTTCTACGGGAATGAGCAGTTCTTC. Protein: CASSFYGNEQFF.

The CDR3 region is CASSPSGRASEQFF. CDR3 bases: TGTGCCAGCAGCCCGAGCGGGAGGGCCAGTGAGCAGTTCTTC. This chain connects TRBV7-8 to TRBJ2-1; 10 bases align to TRBD2. V was clipped by 5 bases and J by 9 bases; unmatched bases: 7. Per the germline V gene, CDR1 is SGHVS and CDR2 is FQNEAQ. The CDR3 sequence is 14 residues long.

A few counts support this clonotype. The chain links TRBV6-2 or TRBV6-3 to TRBJ2-3; no clear D gene. Germline V gives CDR1 MNHEY, CDR2 SVGEGT. V lost 8 bases and J lost 7, with 19 bases in between. This CDR3 region has 14 residues. The CDR3 loop reads CASSNEGPPHTQYF. The DNA of the CDR3 is TGTGCCAGCTCCAACGAAGGCCCCCCGCATACGCAGTATTTT.

The table lists this clonotype with many counts. The rearrangement uses TRBV9 and TRBJ1-6; no definite D call. The CDR3 runs 13 residues. Germline values: CDR1 SGDLS, CDR2 YYNGEE. Trimming pared 4 bases from V and 6 bases from J, leaving 8 bases between. The CDR3 loop is CASSPEINSPLHF. The CDR3 coding sequence is TGTGCCAGCAGCCCGGAGATTAATTCACCCCTCCACTTT.

This clonotype appeared a few times. The rearrangement joins TRBV5-1 to TRBJ1-4, with TRBD1 identical over 8 bases. Germline V gene sequence: CDR1 SGHRS, CDR2 YFSETQ. The CDR3 is 15 residues long. The ends lost 1 base at V and 4 bases at J; junction bases unmatched: 3. The CDR3 region is CASSLLGQDNEKLFF. The CDR3 DNA sequence: TGCGCCAGCAGCTTGTTGGGACAGGATAATGAAAAACTGTTTTTT.

The chain joins TRBV12-3 or TRBV12-4 to TRBJ2-1; D is unclear. Trimming shortened V by 3 bases and J by 2 bases, and 11 bases separated the two germline ends. The CDR3 covers 15 residues. This chain's CDR3 is CASSFPGRTYNEQFF. The CDR3 bases are TGTGCCAGCAGTTTTCCAGGCAGAACCTACAATGAGCAGTTCTTC.

The rearrangement uses TRBV12-3 or TRBV12-4 and TRBJ2-1; perhaps TRBD2 as D (6 bases). The CDR3 sequence is 14 residues long. V was clipped by 5 bases and J by 4 bases, with 12 bases between them. CDR3 loop: CASSRDSGYNEQFF. The CDR3 coding sequence is TGTGCCAGCAGTCGGGATAGCGGTTACAATGAGCAGTTCTTC.

This chain links TRBV12-3 or TRBV12-4 with TRBJ2-3; 13 bases line up with TRBD2. This CDR3 has 16 residues. V lost 5 bases, J lost 4 bases, and 6 bases stayed unmatched. In nucleotides, the CDR3 is TGTGCCAGCAGTGCCCGACTAGCGGGAGGTCCAGATACGCAGTATTTT. Protein: CASSARLAGGPDTQYF.

This clonotype was detected ten times or more. The rearrangement uses TRBV7-9 and TRBJ2-5; 8 nucleotides agree with TRBD1. The length of the CDR3 is 14 residues. The V and J ends lost 5 bases and 6 bases, in that order; junction bases with no gene match: 8. Looked up from germline, CDR1 is SEHNR and CDR2 is FQNEAQ (reference sequence). In DNA, the CDR3 is TGTGCCAGCAGCGGCCTGGACAGGGCAAAGACCCAGTACTTC. Encoded protein: CASSGLDRAKTQYF.